The subject of this entry is one TCR beta chain. Its antigen is still unknown. TCRdb passed the RT-PCR reads through MiXCR, listing each CDR3 protein once. The table shows about 5,000 distinct CDR3 sequences, with around 85% occurring only once. The germline V gene has CDR1 ENHRY and CDR2 SYGVKD. This CDR3 has 14 residues. V lost 7 bases to trimming and J lost 6 bases; unmatched junction nucleotides: 7. The sample originates from a study of yellow fever vaccine responses in identical twins. Study conclusions and caveats: Twins' T cell vaccine responses reportedly looked partly convergent, partly personalized.

The chain uses TRBV10-3 and TRBJ1-1; TRBD1 matches 11 bases. The specimen comprised T cells from blood (PBMCs), unsorted or a sorted subset (not recorded which), sampled before or after yellow fever vaccination (not recorded which). This sequence was found in a young woman who received the yellow fever vaccine. The CDR3 loop reads CAITRDRGVAEAFF. As DNA, the CDR3 is TGTGCCATCACTAGGGACAGGGGGGTGGCTGAAGCTTTCTTT.